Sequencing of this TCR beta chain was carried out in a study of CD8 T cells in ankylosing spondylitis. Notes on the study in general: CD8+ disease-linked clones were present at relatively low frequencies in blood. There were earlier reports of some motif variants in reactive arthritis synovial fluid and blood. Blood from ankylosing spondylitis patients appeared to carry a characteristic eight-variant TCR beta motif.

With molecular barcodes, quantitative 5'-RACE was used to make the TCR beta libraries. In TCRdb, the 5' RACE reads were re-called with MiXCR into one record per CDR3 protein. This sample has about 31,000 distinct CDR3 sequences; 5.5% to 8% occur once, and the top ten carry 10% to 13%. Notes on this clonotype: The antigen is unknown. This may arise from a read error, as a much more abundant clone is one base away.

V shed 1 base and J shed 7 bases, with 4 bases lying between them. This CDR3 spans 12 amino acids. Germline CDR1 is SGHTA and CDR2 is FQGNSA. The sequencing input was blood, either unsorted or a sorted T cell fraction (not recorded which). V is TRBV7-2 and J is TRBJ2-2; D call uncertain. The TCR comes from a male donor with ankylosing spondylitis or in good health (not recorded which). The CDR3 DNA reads TGTGCCAGCAGCTTAGATATCGGGGAGCTGTTTTTT. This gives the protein CASSLDIGELFF.